The T cell receptor beta chain described here comes from a study of cytomegalovirus exposure and HLA in healthy donors. Background on the study: Earlier work reported approximately 100 million unique TCR beta sequences from 180 million or so T cells.

PCR used 60 Vbeta primers and 13 Jbeta primers. Produced via immunoSEQ multiplex PCR; TCRdb's table is partial and in-frame only. Here the sample spans about 170,000 clones, roughly 79% being singletons. This CDR3 has 13 residues. V shed 5 bases and J 5 bases; nucleotides not matched to a gene: 5. Germline V gene lookup returns CDR1 SGHTA and CDR2 FQGNSA. The chain is built from TRBV7-2 and TRBJ2-7; the match to TRBD1 covers 8 bases. Material: PBMCs. This receptor was obtained from a woman aged 45-65 years in good health and CMV-seropositive. CDR3 amino acids: CASSRDRPDEQYF. The DNA for the CDR3 is TGTGCCAGCAGCCGGGACAGGCCCGACGAGCAGTACTTC.